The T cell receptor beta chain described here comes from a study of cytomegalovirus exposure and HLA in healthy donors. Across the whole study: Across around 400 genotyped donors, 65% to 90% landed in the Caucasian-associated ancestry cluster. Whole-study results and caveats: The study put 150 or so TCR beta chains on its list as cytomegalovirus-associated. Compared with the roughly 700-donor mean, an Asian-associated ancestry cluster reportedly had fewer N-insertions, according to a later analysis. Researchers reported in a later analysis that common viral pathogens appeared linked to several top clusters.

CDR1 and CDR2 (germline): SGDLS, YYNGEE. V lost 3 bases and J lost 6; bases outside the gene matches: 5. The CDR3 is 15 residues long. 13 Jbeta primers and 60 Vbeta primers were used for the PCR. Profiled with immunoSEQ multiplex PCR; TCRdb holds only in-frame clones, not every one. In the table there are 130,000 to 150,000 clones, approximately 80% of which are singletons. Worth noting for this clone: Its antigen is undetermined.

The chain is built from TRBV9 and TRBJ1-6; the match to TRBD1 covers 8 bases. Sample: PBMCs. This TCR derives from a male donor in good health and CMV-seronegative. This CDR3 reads CASSAGQGGNSPLHF. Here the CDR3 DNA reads TGTGCCAGCAGCGCCGGACAGGGAGGTAATTCACCCCTCCACTTT.